The 8 T cell receptor beta chains in this list originate from one sample, sequenced in a study of technical replicates of blood from a few donors. The table came from immunoSEQ multiplex PCR; TCRdb's copy has only in-frame clones and leaves some out. The sample shows 80,000 to 95,000 clones, around 94% of them seen only once. Sequencing was carried out using T cells isolated from PBMCs. All receptors come from a human donor in good health.

The chain is built from TRBV6-5 and TRBJ2-7; 11 bases align to TRBD2. The junction had 3 bases not matched to a gene; V was cut back by 5 bases and J by 3 bases. This CDR3 comprises 14 residues. Germline V gene data show CDR1 as MNHEY and CDR2 as SVGAGI. CDR3 sequence (DNA): TGTGCCAGCAGTACTAGCGGGAGTAACTACGAGCAGTACTTC. This gives the protein CASSTSGSNYEQYF.

The CDR3 sequence: CASSQDQLATHNEQFF. The CDR3 DNA reads TGCGCCAGCAGCCAAGACCAGCTAGCGACACACAATGAGCAGTTCTTC. The rearrangement joins TRBV4-1 to TRBJ2-1; maybe TRBD2 (6 bases). The CDR3 has 16 residues. V gave up 0 bases and J gave up 5 bases, with 14 bases separating them. Germline V gene sequence: CDR1 MGHRA, CDR2 YSYEKL.

This clone appeared a single time. This rearrangement joins TRBV7-8 to TRBJ1-5, with D maybe TRBD1 (5 bases). CDR3 length: 18 amino acids. The germline V gene has CDR1 SGHVS and CDR2 FQNEAQ. Trimming pared 5 bases from V and 0 bases from J, leaving 20 bases between. Written as DNA, the CDR3 is TGTGCCAGCAGCCCAGGGACTCTAGGATGGGGTAGCAATCAGCCCCAGCATTTT. It translates to CASSPGTLGWGSNQPQHF.

The genes are TRBV5-6 and TRBJ1-2; 9 bases map to TRBD1. The CDR3 length is 15 residues. With V trimmed by 5 bases and J by 2 bases, 7 bases remained unmatched. Per germline, CDR1 SGHDT and CDR2 YYEEEE. In DNA form, the CDR3 reads TGTGCCAGCAGGAGTCCGGGACAGGGCAACTATGGCTACACCTTC. Residues: CASRSPGQGNYGYTF. Complete variable domain (other parts from reference TRBV5-6 and TRBJ1-2): DAGVTQSPTHLIKTRGQQVTLRCSPKSGHDTVSWYQQALGQGPQFIFQYYEEEERQRGNFPDRFSGHQFPNYSSELNVNALLLGDSALYLCASRSPGQGNYGYTFGSGTRLTVV.

This rearrangement joins TRBV4-1 to TRBJ2-2; D call uncertain. Trimming left V 4 bases short and J 4 bases short, with 10 bases between. Germline-derived CDR1 and CDR2 are MGHRA and YSYEKL. This CDR3 has 14 residues. The CDR3 region is CASSPGLGTGELFF. CDR3 coding DNA: TGCGCCAGCAGCCCAGGTTTAGGCACCGGGGAGCTGTTTTTT.

The chain recombines TRBV30 with TRBJ1-4; D unclear. Trimming cost V 1 base and J 7 bases, with 10 bases left between them. CDR1 and CDR2 (germline): GTSNPN, SVGIG (reference sequence). This CDR3 spans 13 amino acids. As DNA, the CDR3 is TGTGCCTGGAGTGCCGGTGGTGGTGAAAAACTGTTTTTT. It translates to CAWSAGGGEKLFF.

The CDR3 sequence is CASSLNPGVQPQHF. The DNA of the CDR3 is TGTGCCAGCAGCTTAAATCCAGGGGTTCAGCCCCAGCATTTT. V gene TRBV7-2 combines with J gene TRBJ1-5, with D maybe TRBD1 (6 bases). Looked up from germline, CDR1 is SGHTA and CDR2 is FQGNSA. The ends were cut back, 2 bases at V and 6 bases at J, with 11 bases in the middle. This CDR3 has 14 amino acids. The whole variable domain, filled in from reference TRBV7-2 and TRBJ1-5, reads GAGVSQSPSNKVTEKGKDVELRCDPISGHTALYWYRQSLGQGLEFLIYFQGNSAPDKSGLPSDRFSAERTGGSVSTLTIQRTQQEDSAVYLCASSLNPGVQPQHFGDGTRLSIL.

This sequence joins TRBV13 and TRBJ2-7, with D uncertain. This CDR3 region has 14 residues. CDR1 and CDR2 from the germline V gene are PRHDT and FYEKMQ (reference sequence). The V end was cut by 4 bases, the J end by 0 bases, with 10 bases between. As DNA, the CDR3 is TGTGCCAGCAGCTGGTCTTCGGGCTCCTACGAGCAGTACTTC. Amino acids: CASSWSSGSYEQYF.